This T cell receptor beta chain appears in the sequencing data of a study of metastatic and nonmetastatic thyroid tumors. Study information: Patients with malignant and benign thyroid disease provided blood and tumor or nodule tissue, whose repertoires were compared.

TCRdb re-analyzed the PCR reads through MiXCR. The data show some 27,000 clones, around 3.5% seen once. Each patient went into thyroid surgery without having received any treatment. V dropped 5 bases and J dropped 3; count of bases not matched to a gene: 11. CDR3 size: 17 residues. Germline V lookup: CDR1 SEHNR, CDR2 FQNEAQ (reference sequence). The receptor's source is a male donor with papillary thyroid cancer or a benign thyroid nodule (not recorded which). Some clones in this sample may be carry-over from other donors' samples. The chain joins TRBV7-9 to TRBJ2-5; TRBD1 aligns across 11 bases. Sequencing used blood. The CDR3 DNA follows: TGTGCCAGCAGCCCTCTCCTAGGACAGGGGGCAGAAGAGACCCAGTACTTC. Its protein is CASSPLLGQGAEETQYF.